The 12 T cell receptor beta chains given below trace back to one sample, sequenced in a study of T-cell memory formation after mild COVID-19. MiXCR was run by TCRdb on the 5' RACE reads, yielding one entry per CDR3 protein. The sample includes 550,000 to 650,000 distinct CDR3 sequences, roughly 17% of them seen just once. The sample consisted of PBMCs or a T cell subset sorted from them (not recorded which). The receptors were gathered from an adult woman who had mild COVID-19 (a few samples of this study predate the infection). Cell type and time point are not known.

The chain is built from TRBV19 and TRBJ2-3; D is uncertain. Trimming took 2 bases from V and 6 from J, leaving 6 bases between them. The CDR3 contains 12 residues. Germline V gene data show CDR1 as LNHDA and CDR2 as SQIVND (reference sequence). This CDR3 reads CASSISADTQYF. Here the CDR3 DNA reads TGTGCCAGTAGTATATCCGCGGATACGCAGTATTTT.

CDR3 in DNA: TGCGCCAGCAGCCAATTGCGAGGGAACGAGCAGTACTTC. Residues: CASSQLRGNEQYF. The chain employs TRBV4-1 and TRBJ2-7; D might be TRBD2 (5 bases). The ends were cut back, 2 bases at V and 5 bases at J, with 10 bases in the middle. The CDR3 length is 13 residues. CDR1 MGHRA and CDR2 YSYEKL come from the germline V gene.

The chain uses TRBV18 and TRBJ2-5; the D gene is possibly TRBD2 (7 bases). The V end was cut by 3 bases, the J end by 4 bases, with 12 bases between. The germline V gene encodes CDR1 KGHSH and CDR2 LQKENI. The CDR3 contains 14 residues. In DNA form, the CDR3 reads TGTGCCAGCTCACCTGCGGGGGCAGGAGAGACCCAGTACTTC. Amino acid sequence: CASSPAGAGETQYF.

This rearrangement joins TRBV29-1 to TRBJ2-1; D uncertain. Germline assignment: CDR1 SQVTM and CDR2 ANQGSEA. V shed 4 bases and J shed 0 bases, with 16 bases lying between them. The length of the CDR3 is 16 residues. The DNA for the CDR3 is TGCAGCGTTGTTGGGGATACGGTCCGCTCCTACAATGAGCAGTTCTTC. Translation gives CSVVGDTVRSYNEQFF.

This clonotype has a single count. V and J are TRBV24-1 and TRBJ2-1; 9 bases line up with TRBD2. The CDR3 extends over 14 amino acids. The ends lost 4 bases at V and 7 bases at J; junction bases unmatched: 4. Per germline, CDR1 KGHDR and CDR2 SFDVKD. The CDR3 nucleotides read TGTGCCACCAGTGAACCGACTAGCGGAAATGAGCAGTTCTTC. It yields the protein CATSEPTSGNEQFF.

The rearrangement links TRBV12-3 or TRBV12-4 to TRBJ2-7; D tentatively fits TRBD1 or TRBD2 (5 bases each). The CDR3 totals 14 residues. V was clipped by 3 bases and J by 5 bases, with 14 bases between them. The CDR3 loop reads CASSFGTPRDEQYF. CDR3 DNA sequence: TGTGCCAGCAGTTTTGGGACCCCCCGGGACGAGCAGTACTTC.

V usage is TRBV30 and J usage is TRBJ2-1, with 9 bases identical to TRBD1. J gave up 3 bases and V 2 bases, and 5 bases lay outside the gene matches. The CDR3 loop spans 15 amino acids. Germline V gives CDR1 GTSNPN, CDR2 SVGIG (reference sequence). The CDR3 coding sequence is TGTGCCTGGAGTTGGGGGGACAGGGACTACAATGAGCAGTTCTTC. It translates to CAWSWGDRDYNEQFF.

CDR3 bases: TGTGCCAGCAGTTTATTGGCGGGACTCCCCTACGAGCAGTACTTC. This translates into CASSLLAGLPYEQYF. The V gene is TRBV28, the J gene TRBJ2-7; TRBD2 might be the D (6 bases). V was pared by 1 base and J by 2 bases, with 12 bases between. CDR3 length equals 15 residues. CDR1 is MDHEN and CDR2 is SYDVKM in the germline V gene. Full variable domain (rest looked up from reference TRBV28 and TRBJ2-7): DVKVTQSSRYLVKRTGEKVFLECVQDMDHENMFWYRQDPGLGLRLIYFSYDVKMKEKGDIPEGYSVSREKKERFSLILESASTNQTSMYLCASSLLAGLPYEQYFGPGTRLTVT.

A few counts support this clonotype. The chain has TRBV5-1 and TRBJ1-2; 8 nucleotides line up with TRBD1. The CDR3 contains 16 residues. The V gene end was trimmed by 5 bases and the J gene end by 0 bases; junction bases not matched to a gene: 9. The germline V gene has CDR1 SGHRS and CDR2 YFSETQ. CDR3 coding DNA: TGCGCCAGCAGACCAGGACAGGGACTATCTAACTATGGCTACACCTTC. Translated, it gives CASRPGQGLSNYGYTF.

This rearrangement joins TRBV5-1 to TRBJ2-7; perhaps TRBD1 as D (6 bases). In germline, CDR1 is SGHRS, CDR2 YFSETQ. Trimming took off 1 base at V and 4 bases at J, with 12 bases between the two ends. This CDR3 spans 14 amino acids. The CDR3 region is CASSLTGRLYEQYF. The DNA of the CDR3 is TGCGCCAGCAGCTTGACAGGGAGACTTTACGAGCAGTACTTC.

In its sample, this clonotype was seen a few times. The CDR3 region is CASSLPRWGEQFF. The DNA of the CDR3 is TGCGCCAGCAGCTTGCCCCGGTGGGGTGAGCAGTTCTTC. The chain combines TRBV5-1 with TRBJ2-1; D is unclear. The CDR3 runs 13 residues. V lost 1 base and J lost 9, with 11 bases in between. CDR1 and CDR2 (germline): SGHRS, YFSETQ. The whole variable domain, filled in from reference TRBV5-1 and TRBJ2-1, reads KAGVTQTPRYLIKTRGQQVTLSCSPISGHRSVSWYQQTPGQGLQFLFEYFSETQRNKGNFPGRFSGRQFSNSRSEMNVSTLELGDSALYLCASSLPRWGEQFFGPGTRLTVL.

This sequence joins TRBV5-5 and TRBJ2-4; D not certain. CDR1 SGHKS and CDR2 YYEKEE come from the germline V gene (reference sequence). The V gene lost 0 bases and the J gene lost 7 bases, with 11 bases spanning the gap. The CDR3 consists of 14 residues. The DNA for the CDR3 is TGTGCCAGCAGCTTGGGGTGGGGTCTCAACATTCAGTACTTC. Its protein product is CASSLGWGLNIQYF.